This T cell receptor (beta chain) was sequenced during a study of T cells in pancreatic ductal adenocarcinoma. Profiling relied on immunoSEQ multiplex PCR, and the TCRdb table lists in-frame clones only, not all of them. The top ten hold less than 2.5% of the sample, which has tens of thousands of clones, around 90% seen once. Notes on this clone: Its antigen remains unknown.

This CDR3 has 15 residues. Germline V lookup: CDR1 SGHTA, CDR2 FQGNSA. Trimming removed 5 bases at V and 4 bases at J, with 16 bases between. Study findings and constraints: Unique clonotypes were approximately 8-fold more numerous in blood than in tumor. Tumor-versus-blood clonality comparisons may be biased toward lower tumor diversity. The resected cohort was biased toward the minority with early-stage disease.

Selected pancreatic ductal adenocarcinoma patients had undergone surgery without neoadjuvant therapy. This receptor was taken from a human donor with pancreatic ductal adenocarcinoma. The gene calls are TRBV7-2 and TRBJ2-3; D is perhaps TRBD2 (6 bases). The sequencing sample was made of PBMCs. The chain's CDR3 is CASSLRLVGADTQYF. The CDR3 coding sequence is TGTGCCAGCAGCCTACGACTAGTAGGAGCAGATACGCAGTATTTT.